A single sample gave rise to the 14 T cell receptor beta chains below, sequenced in a study of blood T cells in healthy people across ages. Next came a second PCR, run for roughly 7 to 12 cycles, which used a sample-barcoded 5' primer along with a J-beta primer mix. TCRdb redid the calling of the 5' RACE reads with MiXCR, one entry per CDR3 protein. Among 1.5 million to 2 million distinct CDR3 sequences listed, approximately 50% were seen once. The sample consisted of blood. The receptor set was obtained from a woman aged 35 to 49 in good health.

The chain recombines TRBV5-6 with TRBJ2-7; D perhaps matches TRBD1 (7 bases). The CDR3 has 14 residues. Germline values: CDR1 SGHDT, CDR2 YYEEEE. Trimming took 4 bases from V and 7 from J, leaving 18 bases between them. The DNA of the CDR3 is TGTGCCAGCAGCGCGGGACAGTCAATAGCGGAGCAGTACTTC. As protein: CASSAGQSIAEQYF.

In this sample, this clonotype turned up a few times. The chain recombines TRBV5-1 with TRBJ2-7; a weak D match, TRBD1 (6 bases). The CDR3 has 18 amino acids. V lost 9 bases, J lost 3 bases, and 31 bases lay in between. Germline values: CDR1 SGHRS, CDR2 YFSETQ. For the CDR3, the DNA is TGCGCCACCTTAGGGGGTATGGAGAACAGACAAAGAGGCTACGAGCAGTACTTC. Translated: CATLGGMENRQRGYEQYF.

This sequence joins TRBV20-1 and TRBJ2-7; 7 bases line up with TRBD1. Trimming took 6 bases from V and 0 from J; bases not matched to a gene: 11. CDR3 length: 15 residues. Looked up from germline, CDR1 is DFQATT and CDR2 is SNEGSKA (reference sequence). The CDR3, as DNA: TGCAGTGCGGACCCAAACAGGGGCAGCTCCTACGAGCAGTACTTC. Translated, it gives CSADPNRGSSYEQYF.

This clonotype was picked up one time. The V gene is TRBV5-1, the J gene TRBJ1-1, with 7 bases that match TRBD1. Germline V gene data show CDR1 as SGHRS and CDR2 as YFSETQ. CDR3 length: 14 residues. The junction had 12 bases not matched to a gene; V was cut back by 10 bases and J by 3 bases. The chain's CDR3 is CACNEGARHTEAFF. The CDR3 DNA follows: TGCGCCTGCAATGAGGGGGCCAGGCACACTGAAGCTTTCTTT. The complete variable domain, with remaining parts taken from reference TRBV5-1 and TRBJ1-1, reads KAGVTQTPRYLIKTRGQQVTLSCSPISGHRSVSWYQQTPGQGLQFLFEYFSETQRNKGNFPGRFSGRQFSNSRSEMNVSTLELGDSALYLCACNEGARHTEAFFGQGTRLTVV.

V usage is TRBV5-1 and J usage is TRBJ2-6, with D perhaps matching TRBD1 (5 bases). This CDR3 is 19 amino acids long. Germline V gene lookup returns CDR1 SGHRS and CDR2 YFSETQ. V lost 0 bases and J lost 0, with 16 bases in between. Written as DNA, the CDR3 is TGCGCCAGCAGCTTGGTTGGGCAGGGATTACTCTCTGGGGCCAACGTCCTGACTTTC. This codes for CASSLVGQGLLSGANVLTF. The full variable domain, its missing parts supplied by reference TRBV5-1 and TRBJ2-6, is KAGVTQTPRYLIKTRGQQVTLSCSPISGHRSVSWYQQTPGQGLQFLFEYFSETQRNKGNFPGRFSGRQFSNSRSEMNVSTLELGDSALYLCASSLVGQGLLSGANVLTFGAGSRLTVL.

V is TRBV12-3 or TRBV12-4 and J is TRBJ2-1; 11 nucleotides align to TRBD2. The CDR3 is 16 residues long. Trimming cost V 2 bases and J 5 bases; bases outside gene matches: 5. The CDR3 here is CASSLLGTSGDNEQFF. In DNA form, the CDR3 reads TGTGCCAGCAGTTTACTCGGGACTAGCGGAGACAATGAGCAGTTCTTC.

The chain employs TRBV29-1 and TRBJ2-3; D might be TRBD1 (5 bases). This CDR3 contains 12 residues. With 8 bases removed from V and 0 bases from J, the gap between germline ends came to 9 bases. Per the germline V gene, CDR1 is SQVTM and CDR2 is ANQGSEA. The CDR3 reads CSLKGSTDTQYF. CDR3 sequence (DNA): TGCAGCCTCAAGGGGAGCACAGATACGCAGTATTTT.

The chain employs TRBV4-1 and TRBJ2-2, with a possible D match to TRBD2 (6 bases). This CDR3 is built from 17 residues. CDR1 MGHRA and CDR2 YSYEKL come from the germline V gene. Trimming cost V 0 bases and J 6 bases, with 17 bases left between them. DNA of the CDR3: TGCGCCAGCAGCCAAGATCCCCAGGGAGGTTTCGCCGGGGAGCTGTTTTTT. Amino acid sequence: CASSQDPQGGFAGELFF.

The CDR3 coding sequence is TGTGCCAGCAGTTACTCGTCGAGTCGTCGAGTTAGGACAGATACGCAGTATTTT. As protein: CASSYSSSRRVRTDTQYF. The V call is TRBV6-2 or TRBV6-3, the J call TRBJ2-3, with unresolved D. The V gene's germline CDR1 is MNHEY and CDR2 SVGEGT. The CDR3 runs to 18 residues. Deletions cut 0 bases from V and 3 bases from J, with 19 bases between.

The chain uses TRBV2 and TRBJ1-6; weak D call: TRBD1 (6 bases). The germline V gene has CDR1 SNHLY and CDR2 FYNNEI. The V gene lost 4 bases and the J gene lost 9 bases, with 16 bases spanning the gap. The CDR3 extends over 15 amino acids. DNA of the CDR3: TGTGCCAGCAGTGCTACAGGGACGCAGGGTTCACCCCTCCACTTT. It translates to CASSATGTQGSPLHF.

This chain links TRBV2 with TRBJ1-6; the D is unclear. Germline lookup yields CDR1 SNHLY and CDR2 FYNNEI. V lost 3 bases and J 13 bases, leaving 10 bases between the germline ends. CDR3 length: 12 amino acids. Here the CDR3 reads CASSEIPGPLHF. CDR3 DNA: TGTGCCAGCAGTGAGATTCCCGGCCCCCTCCACTTT.

This clonotype was counted only a few times. V gene TRBV5-5 combines with J gene TRBJ1-2, with D perhaps TRBD1 (5 bases). Germline V gene data show CDR1 as SGHKS and CDR2 as YYEKEE (reference sequence). CDR3 length: 15 amino acids. V was pared by 1 base and J by 5 bases, with 15 bases between. In nucleotides, the CDR3 is TGTGCCAGCAGCTTGACGGGGGAGATGCTATATGGCTACACCTTC. Protein: CASSLTGEMLYGYTF.

CDR3 amino acids: CAIRPSRGIGIQYF. CDR3 coding DNA: TGTGCCATCAGACCGAGTCGGGGAATCGGCATTCAGTACTTC. V usage is TRBV27 and J usage is TRBJ2-4; D might be TRBD2 (5 bases). The CDR3 is 14 residues long. The V end was cut by 10 bases, the J end by 9 bases, with 22 bases between. Germline V gene sequence: CDR1 MNHEY, CDR2 SMNVEV (reference sequence).

This chain connects TRBV6-5 to TRBJ2-7; 7 nucleotides match TRBD1. The CDR3 totals 16 residues. After removal of 3 bases from V and 2 bases from J, the junction contained 10 bases not matched to a gene. Germline V gene lookup returns CDR1 MNHEY and CDR2 SVGAGI. CDR3 nucleotide sequence: TGTGCCAGCAGTTATCAGACAGGGCGAATTCCCTACGAGCAGTACTTC. Translated: CASSYQTGRIPYEQYF.